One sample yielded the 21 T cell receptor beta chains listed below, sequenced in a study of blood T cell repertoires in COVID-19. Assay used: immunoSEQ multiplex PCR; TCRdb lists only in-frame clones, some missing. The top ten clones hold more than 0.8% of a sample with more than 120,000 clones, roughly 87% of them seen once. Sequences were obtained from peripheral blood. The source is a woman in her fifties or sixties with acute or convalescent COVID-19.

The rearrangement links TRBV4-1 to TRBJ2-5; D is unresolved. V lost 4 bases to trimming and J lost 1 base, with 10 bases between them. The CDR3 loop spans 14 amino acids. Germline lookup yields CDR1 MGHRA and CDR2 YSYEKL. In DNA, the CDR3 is TGCGCCAGCAGCCGCGGCTGGTCCCAAGAGACCCAGTACTTC. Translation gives CASSRGWSQETQYF.

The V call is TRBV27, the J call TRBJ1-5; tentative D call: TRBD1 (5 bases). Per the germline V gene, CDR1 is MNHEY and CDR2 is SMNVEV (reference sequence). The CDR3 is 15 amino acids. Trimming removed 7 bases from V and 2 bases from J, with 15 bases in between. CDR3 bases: TGTGCCAGCACCCCCCGCGGGGCGGGCAATCAGCCCCAGCATTTT. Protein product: CASTPRGAGNQPQHF.

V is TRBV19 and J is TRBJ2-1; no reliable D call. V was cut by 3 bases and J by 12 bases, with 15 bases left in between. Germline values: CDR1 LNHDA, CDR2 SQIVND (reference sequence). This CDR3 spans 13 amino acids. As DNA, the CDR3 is TGTGCCAGTAGTATGGGCCCCCAGCCCTGGCAGTTCTTC. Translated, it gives CASSMGPQPWQFF.

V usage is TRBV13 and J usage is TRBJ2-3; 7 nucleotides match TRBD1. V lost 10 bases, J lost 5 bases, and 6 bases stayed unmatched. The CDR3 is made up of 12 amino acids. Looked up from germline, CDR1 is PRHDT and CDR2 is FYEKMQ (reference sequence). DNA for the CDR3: TGTGCCACCGGAAACAGGGGAGATACGCAGTATTTT. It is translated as CATGNRGDTQYF.

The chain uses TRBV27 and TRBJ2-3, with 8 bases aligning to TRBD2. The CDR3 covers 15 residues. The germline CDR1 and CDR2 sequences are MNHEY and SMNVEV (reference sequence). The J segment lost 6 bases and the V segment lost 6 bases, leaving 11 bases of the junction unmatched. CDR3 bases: TGTGCCAGCAGGCGAGCGGGGGTAAATATTGATACGCAGTATTTT. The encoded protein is CASRRAGVNIDTQYF.

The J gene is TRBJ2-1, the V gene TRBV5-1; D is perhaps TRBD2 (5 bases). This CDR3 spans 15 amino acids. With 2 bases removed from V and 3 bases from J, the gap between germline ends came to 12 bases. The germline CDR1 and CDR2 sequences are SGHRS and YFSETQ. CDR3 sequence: CASSFGVSDYNEQFF. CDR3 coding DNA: TGCGCCAGCAGCTTCGGGGTCTCCGACTACAATGAGCAGTTCTTC.

In DNA, the CDR3 is TGTGCCAGCAGCCAAGTTCGGGACTCCCAGGGAAGCGAGCAGTACTTC. Amino acids: CASSQVRDSQGSEQYF. The chain carries TRBV4-2 and TRBJ2-7, with D possibly being TRBD2 (6 bases). The germline V and J ends were trimmed by 1 base and 6 bases, with 19 bases remaining between them. Germline values: CDR1 LGHNA, CDR2 YNFKEQ. The CDR3 has 16 amino acids.

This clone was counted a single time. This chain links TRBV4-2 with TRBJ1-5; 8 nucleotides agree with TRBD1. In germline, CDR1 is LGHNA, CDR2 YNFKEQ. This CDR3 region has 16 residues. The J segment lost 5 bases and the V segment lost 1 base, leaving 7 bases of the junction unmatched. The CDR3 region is CASSQVVQGGYQPQHF. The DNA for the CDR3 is TGTGCCAGCAGCCAAGTTGTACAGGGGGGTTATCAGCCCCAGCATTTT.

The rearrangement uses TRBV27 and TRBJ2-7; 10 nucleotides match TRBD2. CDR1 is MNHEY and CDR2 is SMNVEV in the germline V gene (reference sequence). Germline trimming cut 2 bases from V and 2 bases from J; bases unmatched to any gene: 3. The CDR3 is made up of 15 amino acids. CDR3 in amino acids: CASSLALAGTYEQYF. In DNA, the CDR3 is TGTGCCAGCAGTTTAGCACTAGCGGGGACCTACGAGCAGTACTTC.

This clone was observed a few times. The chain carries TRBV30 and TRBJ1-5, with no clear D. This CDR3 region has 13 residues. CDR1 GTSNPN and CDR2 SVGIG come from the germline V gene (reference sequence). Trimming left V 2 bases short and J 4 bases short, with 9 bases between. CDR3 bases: TGTGCCTGGAGTTTATCGGGAAATCAGCCCCAGCATTTT. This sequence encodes CAWSLSGNQPQHF.

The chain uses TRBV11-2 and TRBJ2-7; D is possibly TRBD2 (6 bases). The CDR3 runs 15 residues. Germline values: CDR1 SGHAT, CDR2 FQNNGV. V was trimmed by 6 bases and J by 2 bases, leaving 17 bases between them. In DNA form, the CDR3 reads TGTGCCAGCAGGTCCCCGGGACTTTTACCCTACGAGCAGTACTTC. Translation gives CASRSPGLLPYEQYF.

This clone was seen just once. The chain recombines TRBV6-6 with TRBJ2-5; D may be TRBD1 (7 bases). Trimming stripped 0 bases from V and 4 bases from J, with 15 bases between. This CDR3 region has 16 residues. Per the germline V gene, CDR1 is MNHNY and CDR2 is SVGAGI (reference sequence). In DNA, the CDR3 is TGTGCCAGCAGTTACTCGGGACAGCCGCGGGGAGAGACCCAGTACTTC. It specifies CASSYSGQPRGETQYF.

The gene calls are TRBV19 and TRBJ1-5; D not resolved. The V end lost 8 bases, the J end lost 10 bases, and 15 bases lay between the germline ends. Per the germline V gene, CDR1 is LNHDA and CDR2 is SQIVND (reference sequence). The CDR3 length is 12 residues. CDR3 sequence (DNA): TGTGCCAGTTCCAAGATCGAGGGACCCCAGCATTTT. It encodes CASSKIEGPQHF.

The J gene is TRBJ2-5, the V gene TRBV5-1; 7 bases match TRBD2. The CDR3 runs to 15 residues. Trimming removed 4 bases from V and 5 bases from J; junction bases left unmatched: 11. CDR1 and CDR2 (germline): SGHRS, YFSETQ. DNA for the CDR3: TGCGCCAGCAGCCCCCAGACTAGCCGTGGTGAGACCCAGTACTTC. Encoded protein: CASSPQTSRGETQYF.

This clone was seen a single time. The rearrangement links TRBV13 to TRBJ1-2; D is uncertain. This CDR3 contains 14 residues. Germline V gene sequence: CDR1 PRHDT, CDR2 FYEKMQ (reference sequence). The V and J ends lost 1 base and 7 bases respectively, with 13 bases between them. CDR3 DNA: TGTGCCAGCAGCTTAGCTCGGGTTTATGGTGGCTACACCTTC. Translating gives CASSLARVYGGYTF.

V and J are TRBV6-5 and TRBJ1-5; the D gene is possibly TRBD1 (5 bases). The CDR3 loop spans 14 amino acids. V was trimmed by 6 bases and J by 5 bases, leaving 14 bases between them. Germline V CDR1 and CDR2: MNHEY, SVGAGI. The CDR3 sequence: CASSADSFDQPQHF. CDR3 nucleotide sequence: TGTGCCAGCAGCGCTGACAGTTTCGATCAGCCCCAGCATTTT.

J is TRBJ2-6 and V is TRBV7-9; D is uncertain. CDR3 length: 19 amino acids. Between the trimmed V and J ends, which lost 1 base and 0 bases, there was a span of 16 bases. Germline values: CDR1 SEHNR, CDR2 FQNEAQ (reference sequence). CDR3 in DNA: TGTGCCAGCAGCTTAGGAGTGGGCATTCCACCCTCTGGGGCCAACGTCCTGACTTTC. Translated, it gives CASSLGVGIPPSGANVLTF.

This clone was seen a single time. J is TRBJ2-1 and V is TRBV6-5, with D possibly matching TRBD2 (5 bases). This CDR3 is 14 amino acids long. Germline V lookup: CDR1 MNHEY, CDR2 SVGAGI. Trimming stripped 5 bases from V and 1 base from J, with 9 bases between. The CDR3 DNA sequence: TGTGCCAGCAGTCCACCGGGGTCCTACAATGAGCAGTTCTTC. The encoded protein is CASSPPGSYNEQFF.

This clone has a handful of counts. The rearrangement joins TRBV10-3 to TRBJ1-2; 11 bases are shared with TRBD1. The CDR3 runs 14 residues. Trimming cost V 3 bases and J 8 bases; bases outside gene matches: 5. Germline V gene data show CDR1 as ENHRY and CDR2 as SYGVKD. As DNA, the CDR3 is TGTGCCATCAGTGACGGGACAGGGGGTGTAGGCTACACCTTC. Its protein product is CAISDGTGGVGYTF.

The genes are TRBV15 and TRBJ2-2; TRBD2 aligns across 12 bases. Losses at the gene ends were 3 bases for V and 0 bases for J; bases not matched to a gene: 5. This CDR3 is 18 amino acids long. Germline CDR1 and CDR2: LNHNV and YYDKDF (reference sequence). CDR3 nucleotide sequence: TGTGCCACCAGCAGGGAACTAGCGGGAGGAACGAACACCGGGGAGCTGTTTTTT. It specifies CATSRELAGGTNTGELFF. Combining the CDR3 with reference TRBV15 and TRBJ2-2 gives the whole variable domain DAMVIQNPRYQVTQFGKPVTLSCSQTLNHNVMYWYQQKSSQAPKLLFHYYDKDFNNEADTPDNFQSRRPNTSFCFLDIRSPGLGDTAMYLCATSRELAGGTNTGELFFGEGSRLTVL.

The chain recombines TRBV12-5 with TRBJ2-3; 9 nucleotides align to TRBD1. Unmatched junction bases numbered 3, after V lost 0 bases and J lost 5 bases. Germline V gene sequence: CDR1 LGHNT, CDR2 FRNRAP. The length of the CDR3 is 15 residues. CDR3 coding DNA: TGTGCTAGTGGTTTGGTACAGGGGGCAGGAGATACGCAGTATTTT. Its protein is CASGLVQGAGDTQYF.